The sequence of this TCR beta chain was determined in a study of blood T cell repertoires in COVID-19. Germline V gene sequence: CDR1 SEHNR, CDR2 FQNEAQ (reference sequence). Germline trimming cut 4 bases from V and 1 base from J; bases unmatched to any gene: 4. The CDR3 contains 16 residues. Assay used: immunoSEQ multiplex PCR; TCRdb lists only in-frame clones, some missing. There are 250,000 to 300,000 clones in the sample; 70% to 90% occur only once, and more than 9.5% lies in the top ten. This chain connects TRBV7-9 to TRBJ2-2; 9 bases line up with TRBD1. The sample was peripheral blood. This clonotype was sampled from a woman in her seventies with acute or convalescent COVID-19. The chain's CDR3 is CASSSPTGGNTGELFF. CDR3 nucleotide sequence: TGTGCCAGCAGCTCCCCGACAGGGGGGAACACCGGGGAGCTGTTTTTT.